This is a list of T cell receptor beta chains from one sample in a study of T cell responses to AZD1222 COVID-19 vaccine. The assay was immunoSEQ multiplex PCR, and TCRdb's table has in-frame clones only and misses some. This table has around 28,000 clones, about 89% appearing once. Sequencing used peripheral blood, obtained on day 0 of AZD1222 vaccination. These receptors all stem from an adult in good health. The CDR3 runs from the conserved cysteine through the conserved F or W. Clone size is given for some rows only: seen once, a few or many times, or a class if the clone is expanded.

length: 14
size: NA
V: TRBV29-1
CDR3: CSAHGTANTDTQYF

length: 15
size: NA
V: TRBV19
CDR3: CASSSLAGGPYEQYF

length: 15
size: NA
V: TRBV2
CDR3: CASSEDRAGYTEAFF

length: 13
size: NA
V: TRBV29-1
CDR3: CSVVGDGANVLTF

length: 15
size: once
V: TRBV9
CDR3: CASSVAEGVFYEQYF

length: 12
size: NA
V: TRBV7-9
CDR3: CASSSTGPKAFF

length: 14
size: NA
V: TRBV29-1
CDR3: CSVERLAGGNEQFF

length: 16
size: NA
V: TRBV18
CDR3: CASSSGLAGATGELFF

length: 16
size: once
V: TRBV7-3
CDR3: CASSYGSGQGLDTQYF

length: 13
size: NA
V: TRBV19
CDR3: CASSIGPSREQFF

length: 16
size: NA
V: TRBV6-1
CDR3: CASSEYPSGTDYEQYF

length: 13
size: NA
V: TRBV7-2
CDR3: CASSLVIDSPLHF

length: 14
size: NA
V: TRBV9
CDR3: CASSASDRAYGYTF

length: 13
size: NA
V: TRBV4-3
CDR3: CASSQGVNTEAFF

length: 16
size: NA
V: TRBV28
CDR3: CASSLGAAGGIETQYF

length: 15
size: once
V: TRBV2
CDR3: CASTKNPDRGHGYTF

length: 12
size: NA
V: TRBV12-3/TRBV12-4
CDR3: CASSLLAHEQYF

length: 15
size: NA
V: TRBV9
CDR3: CASSVGGQSHSPLHF

length: 13
size: NA
V: TRBV4-1
CDR3: CASSLRTNQPQHF

length: 15
size: NA
V: TRBV6-5
CDR3: CASSPRTSGINEQFF

length: 13
size: NA
V: TRBV14
CDR3: CASSQDLGGRQYF

length: 13
size: NA
V: TRBV19
CDR3: CASSVQSFYEQYF

length: 14
size: NA
V: TRBV6-2/TRBV6-3
CDR3: CASSHTRTPLEQYF

length: 16
size: once
V: TRBV24-1
CDR3: CATSDLGARLRNEQFF

length: 12
size: once
V: TRBV25-1
CDR3: CASSEGFYEQYF

length: 17
size: NA
V: TRBV3-1/TRBV3-2
CDR3: CASSQAGDRGYTGELFF

length: 15
size: NA
V: TRBV30
CDR3: CAWDLGGSGANVLTF

length: 16
size: NA
V: TRBV10-3
CDR3: CAISEVDRSPGEAQHF

length: 16
size: NA
V: TRBV6-4
CDR3: CASSDKRASGRNEQFF

length: 15
size: NA
V: TRBV7-8
CDR3: CASSTGQVGEYEQYF

length: 11
size: few
V: TRBV29-1
CDR3: CSGGSNTEAFF

length: 15
size: NA
V: TRBV7-9
CDR3: CASSTGTGRTYGYTF

length: 13
size: once
V: TRBV5-8
CDR3: CASSPLFTYEQYF

length: 12
size: NA
V: TRBV30
CDR3: CACAKSSYEQYF

length: 12
size: NA
V: TRBV20-1
CDR3: CSASAGRDEQFF

length: 15
size: once
V: TRBV2
CDR3: CASSGTSVRRDTQYF

length: 16
size: NA
V: TRBV21-1
CDR3: CASSEPGQCVPYEQYF

length: 16
size: NA
V: TRBV9
CDR3: CASSVLPVTGVLGQFF

length: 15
size: NA
V: TRBV28
CDR3: CASSSPGRSNQPQHF

length: 14
size: NA
V: TRBV2
CDR3: CASSARRPGGELFF

length: 13
size: NA
V: TRBV5-4
CDR3: CASSLGGRYEQYF

length: 16
size: NA
V: TRBV9
CDR3: CASSVAVPLAYNEQFF

length: 16
size: NA
V: TRBV6-2/TRBV6-3
CDR3: CASSYLFDREDYEQYF

length: 10
size: NA
V: TRBV2
CDR3: CASRLTVYTF

length: 13
size: NA
V: TRBV6-5
CDR3: CVSSGRTSYEQYF

length: 16
size: NA
V: TRBV5-4
CDR3: CASSSRTSGRGNEQFF

length: 12
size: NA
V: TRBV5-4
CDR3: CASSLAAREQFF

length: 13
size: NA
V: TRBV27
CDR3: CAILDRGTNEQYF

length: 16
size: once
V: TRBV28
CDR3: CASSPPQLAGFYEQYF

length: 13
size: NA
V: TRBV7-9
CDR3: CAREESSGNTIYF

length: 14
size: NA
V: TRBV4-1
CDR3: CASSQVTSVETQYF

length: 13
size: NA
V: TRBV7-8
CDR3: CASSTGPLYEQYF

length: 13
size: NA
V: TRBV5-4
CDR3: CAGLAGEEDTQYF

length: 15
size: NA
V: TRBV21-1
CDR3: CASSKGGQGAGELFF